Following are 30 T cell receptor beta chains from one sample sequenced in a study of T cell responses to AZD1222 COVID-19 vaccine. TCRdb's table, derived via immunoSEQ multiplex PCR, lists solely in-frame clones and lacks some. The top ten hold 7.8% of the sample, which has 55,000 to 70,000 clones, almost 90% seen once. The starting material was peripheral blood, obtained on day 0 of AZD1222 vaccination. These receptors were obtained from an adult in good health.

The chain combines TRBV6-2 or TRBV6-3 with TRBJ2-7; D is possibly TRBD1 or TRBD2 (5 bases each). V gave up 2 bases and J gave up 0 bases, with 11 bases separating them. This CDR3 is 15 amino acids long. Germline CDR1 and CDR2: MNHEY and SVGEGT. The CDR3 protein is CASSYQGTSSYEQYF. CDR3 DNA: TGTGCCAGCAGTTACCAGGGCACTAGCTCCTACGAGCAGTACTTC.

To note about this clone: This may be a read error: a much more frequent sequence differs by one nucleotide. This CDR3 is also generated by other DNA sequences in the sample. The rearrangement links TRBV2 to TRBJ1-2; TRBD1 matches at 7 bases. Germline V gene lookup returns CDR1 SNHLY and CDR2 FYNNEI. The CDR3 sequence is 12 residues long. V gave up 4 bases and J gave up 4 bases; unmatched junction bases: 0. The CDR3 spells CASSGDSYGYTF. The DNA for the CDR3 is TGTGCCAGCAGTGGGGACAGCTATGGCTACACCTTC.

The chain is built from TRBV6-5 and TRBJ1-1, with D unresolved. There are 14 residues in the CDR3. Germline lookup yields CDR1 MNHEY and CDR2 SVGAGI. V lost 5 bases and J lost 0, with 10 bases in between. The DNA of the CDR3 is TGTGCCAGCAGTCCCGGACGGCTGAACACTGAAGCTTTCTTT. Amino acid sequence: CASSPGRLNTEAFF.

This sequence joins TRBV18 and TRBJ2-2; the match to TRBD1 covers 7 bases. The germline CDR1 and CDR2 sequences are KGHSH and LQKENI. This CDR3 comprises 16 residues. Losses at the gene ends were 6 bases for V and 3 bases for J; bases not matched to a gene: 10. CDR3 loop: CASSLDRAADTGELFF. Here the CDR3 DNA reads TGTGCCAGCTCCCTCGACAGGGCTGCGGACACCGGGGAGCTGTTTTTT.

CDR3 DNA: TGTGCCAGCAGCCAAGATGGGGAGACCGGGGAGCTGTTTTTT. This gives the protein CASSQDGETGELFF. V is TRBV3-1 (or the pseudogene TRBV3-2) and J is TRBJ2-2; the D gene is possibly TRBD2 (5 bases). The CDR3 is 14 residues long. Germline V CDR1 and CDR2: LGHDT, YNNKEL (reference sequence). The ends were cut back, 0 bases at V and 5 bases at J, with 7 bases in the middle.

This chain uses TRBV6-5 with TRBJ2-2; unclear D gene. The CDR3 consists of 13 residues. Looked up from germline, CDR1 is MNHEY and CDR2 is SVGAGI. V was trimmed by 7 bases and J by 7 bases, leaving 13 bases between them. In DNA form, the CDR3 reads TGTGCCAGCACTATAACTACGGGCGGGGAGCTGTTTTTT. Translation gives CASTITTGGELFF.

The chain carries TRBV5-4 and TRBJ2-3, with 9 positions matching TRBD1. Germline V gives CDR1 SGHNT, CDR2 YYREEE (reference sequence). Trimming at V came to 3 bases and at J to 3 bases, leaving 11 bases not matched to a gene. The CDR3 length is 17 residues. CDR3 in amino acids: CASSSTTGGARTDTQYF. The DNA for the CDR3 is TGTGCCAGCAGCTCGACCACAGGGGGCGCTCGGACAGATACGCAGTATTTT.

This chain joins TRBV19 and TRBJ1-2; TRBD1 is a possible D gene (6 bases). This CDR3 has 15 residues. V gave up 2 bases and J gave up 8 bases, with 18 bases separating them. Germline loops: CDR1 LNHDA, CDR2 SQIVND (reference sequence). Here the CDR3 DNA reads TGTGCCAGTAGTATAAGAGGGAGCGGACAGAGAGGCTACACCTTC. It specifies CASSIRGSGQRGYTF.

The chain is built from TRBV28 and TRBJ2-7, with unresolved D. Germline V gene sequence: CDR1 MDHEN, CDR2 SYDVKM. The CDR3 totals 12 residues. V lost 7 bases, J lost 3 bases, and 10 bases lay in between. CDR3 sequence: CASTAGSYEQYF. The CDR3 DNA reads TGTGCCAGCACCGCAGGTAGCTACGAGCAGTACTTC.

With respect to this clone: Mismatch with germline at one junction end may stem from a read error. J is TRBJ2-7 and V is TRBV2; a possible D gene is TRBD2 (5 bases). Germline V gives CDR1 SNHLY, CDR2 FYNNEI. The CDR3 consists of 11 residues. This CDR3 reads CAGSRGYEQYF. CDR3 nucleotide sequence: TGTGCCGGCAGTCGGGGCTACGAGCAGTACTTC.

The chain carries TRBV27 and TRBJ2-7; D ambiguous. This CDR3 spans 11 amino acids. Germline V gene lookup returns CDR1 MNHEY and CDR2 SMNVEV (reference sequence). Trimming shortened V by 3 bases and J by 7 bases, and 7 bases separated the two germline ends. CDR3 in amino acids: CASSFAGEQYF. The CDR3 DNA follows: TGTGCCAGCAGTTTTGCCGGGGAGCAGTACTTC.

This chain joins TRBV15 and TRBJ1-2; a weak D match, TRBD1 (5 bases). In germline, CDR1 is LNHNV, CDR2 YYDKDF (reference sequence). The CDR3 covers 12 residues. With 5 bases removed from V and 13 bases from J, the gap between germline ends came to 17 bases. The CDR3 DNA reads TGTGCCACCAGCCTAACCCAAGGGACTTTCACCTTC. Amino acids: CATSLTQGTFTF.

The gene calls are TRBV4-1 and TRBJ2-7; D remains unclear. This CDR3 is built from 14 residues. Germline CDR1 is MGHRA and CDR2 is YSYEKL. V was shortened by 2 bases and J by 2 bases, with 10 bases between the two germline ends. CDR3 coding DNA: TGCGCCAGCAGCCAACGGGTTGGGACCTACGAGCAGTACTTC. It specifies CASSQRVGTYEQYF.

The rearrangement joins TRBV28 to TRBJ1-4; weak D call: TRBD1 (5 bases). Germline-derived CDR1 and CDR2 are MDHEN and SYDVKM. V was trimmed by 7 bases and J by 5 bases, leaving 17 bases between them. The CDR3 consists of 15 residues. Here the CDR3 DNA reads TGTGCCAGCAATCCCAGCCAGGCAGGGAATGAAAAACTGTTTTTT. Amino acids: CASNPSQAGNEKLFF.

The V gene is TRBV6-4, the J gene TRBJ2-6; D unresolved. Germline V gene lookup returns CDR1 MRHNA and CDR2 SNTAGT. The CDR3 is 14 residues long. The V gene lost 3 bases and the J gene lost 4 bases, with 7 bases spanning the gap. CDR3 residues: CASSEGSGANVLTF. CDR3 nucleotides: TGTGCCAGCAGTGAAGGGTCAGGGGCCAACGTCCTGACTTTC.

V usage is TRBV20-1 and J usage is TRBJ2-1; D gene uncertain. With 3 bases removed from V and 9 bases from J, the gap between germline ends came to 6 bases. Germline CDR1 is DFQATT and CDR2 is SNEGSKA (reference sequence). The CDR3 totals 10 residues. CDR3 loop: CSASHGEQFF. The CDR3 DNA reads TGCAGTGCTAGTCATGGTGAGCAGTTCTTC.

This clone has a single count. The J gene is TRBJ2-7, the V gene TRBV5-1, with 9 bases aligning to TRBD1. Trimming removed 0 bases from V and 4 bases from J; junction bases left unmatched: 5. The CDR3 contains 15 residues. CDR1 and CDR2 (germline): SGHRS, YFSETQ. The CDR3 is CASSLATGGAYEQYF. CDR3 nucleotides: TGCGCCAGCAGCTTGGCAACAGGGGGCGCATACGAGCAGTACTTC.

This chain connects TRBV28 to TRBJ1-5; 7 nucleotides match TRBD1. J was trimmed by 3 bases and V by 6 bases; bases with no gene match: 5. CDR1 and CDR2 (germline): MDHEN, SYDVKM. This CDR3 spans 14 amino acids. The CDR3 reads CASSRGAFNQPQHF. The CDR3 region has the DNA TGTGCCAGCAGCAGGGGGGCTTTCAATCAGCCCCAGCATTTT.

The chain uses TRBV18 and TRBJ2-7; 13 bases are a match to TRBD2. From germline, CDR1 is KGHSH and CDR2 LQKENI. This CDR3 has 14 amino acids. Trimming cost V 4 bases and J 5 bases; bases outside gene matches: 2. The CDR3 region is CASSRGLAGDEQYF. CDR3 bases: TGTGCCAGCTCACGAGGACTAGCGGGAGACGAGCAGTACTTC.

As DNA, the CDR3 is TGTGCCAGCAGTTTACAGGGGAGCGCAGATACGCAGTATTTT. Protein: CASSLQGSADTQYF. The chain has TRBV27 and TRBJ2-3; TRBD1 might be the D (6 bases). Germline V gene data show CDR1 as MNHEY and CDR2 as SMNVEV (reference sequence). Trimming shortened V by 2 bases and J by 4 bases, and 10 bases separated the two germline ends. This CDR3 is 14 amino acids long.

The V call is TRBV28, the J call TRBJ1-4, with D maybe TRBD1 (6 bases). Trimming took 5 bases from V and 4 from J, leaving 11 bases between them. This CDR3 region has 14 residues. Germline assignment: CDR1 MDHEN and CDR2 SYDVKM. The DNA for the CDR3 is TGTGCCAGCAGTGTAATGGACAGTAATGAAAAACTGTTTTTT. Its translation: CASSVMDSNEKLFF.

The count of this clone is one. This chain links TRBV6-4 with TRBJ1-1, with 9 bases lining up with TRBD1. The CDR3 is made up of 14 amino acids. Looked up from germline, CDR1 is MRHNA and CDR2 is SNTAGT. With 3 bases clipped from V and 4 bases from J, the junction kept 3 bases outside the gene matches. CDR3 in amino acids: CASSESGQGTEAFF. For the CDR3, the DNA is TGTGCCAGCAGTGAGTCGGGACAGGGCACTGAAGCTTTCTTT.

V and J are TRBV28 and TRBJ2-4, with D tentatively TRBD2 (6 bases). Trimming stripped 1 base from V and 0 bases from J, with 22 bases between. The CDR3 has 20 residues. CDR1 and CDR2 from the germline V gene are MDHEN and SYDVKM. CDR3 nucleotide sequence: TGTGCCAGCAGTTTATACCAAGTTGGAGGGATTGGTATAGCCAAAAACATTCAGTACTTC. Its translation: CASSLYQVGGIGIAKNIQYF.

The CDR3 here is CASSRETSGSWDEQFF. The CDR3, as DNA: TGTGCCAGCAGTCGAGAAACTAGCGGGAGTTGGGATGAGCAGTTCTTC. This rearrangement joins TRBV28 to TRBJ2-1; 11 bases agree with TRBD2. The germline V gene encodes CDR1 MDHEN and CDR2 SYDVKM. The CDR3 loop spans 16 amino acids. The V gene end was trimmed by 5 bases and the J gene end by 8 bases; junction bases not matched to a gene: 11.

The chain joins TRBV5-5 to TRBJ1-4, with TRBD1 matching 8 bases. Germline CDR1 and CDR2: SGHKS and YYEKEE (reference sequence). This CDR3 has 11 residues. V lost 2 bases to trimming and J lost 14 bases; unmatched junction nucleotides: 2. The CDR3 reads CASSLDRGLFF. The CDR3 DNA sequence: TGTGCCAGCAGCTTAGACAGGGGTCTGTTTTTT.

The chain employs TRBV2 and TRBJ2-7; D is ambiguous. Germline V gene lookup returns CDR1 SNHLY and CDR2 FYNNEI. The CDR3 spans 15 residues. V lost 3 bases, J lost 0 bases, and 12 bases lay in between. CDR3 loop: CASSDRLVSSYEQYF. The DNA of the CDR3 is TGTGCCAGCAGTGATCGACTGGTGAGCTCCTACGAGCAGTACTTC.

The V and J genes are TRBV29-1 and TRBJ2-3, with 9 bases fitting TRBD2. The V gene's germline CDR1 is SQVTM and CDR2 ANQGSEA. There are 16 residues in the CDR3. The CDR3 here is CLNFRGRAWGTDTQYF. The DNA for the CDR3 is TGCCTCAACTTCCGCGGGAGGGCGTGGGGGACAGATACGCAGTATTTT.

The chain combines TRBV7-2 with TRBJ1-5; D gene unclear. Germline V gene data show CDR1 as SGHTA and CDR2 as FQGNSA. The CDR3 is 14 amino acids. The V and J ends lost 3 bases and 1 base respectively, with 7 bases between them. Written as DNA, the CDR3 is TGTGCCAGCAGCTTGTCCCCCAGCAATCAGCCCCAGCATTTT. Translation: CASSLSPSNQPQHF.

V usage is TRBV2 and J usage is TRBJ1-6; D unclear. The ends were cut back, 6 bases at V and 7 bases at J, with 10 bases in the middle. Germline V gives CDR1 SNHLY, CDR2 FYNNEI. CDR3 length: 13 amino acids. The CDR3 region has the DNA TGTGCCAGCAGGGCGGGAGGAAATTCACCCCTCCACTTT. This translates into CASRAGGNSPLHF.

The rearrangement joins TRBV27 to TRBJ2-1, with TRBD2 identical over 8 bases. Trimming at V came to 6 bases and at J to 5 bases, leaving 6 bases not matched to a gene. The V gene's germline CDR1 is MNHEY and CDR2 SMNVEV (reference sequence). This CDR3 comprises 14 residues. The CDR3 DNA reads TGTGCCAGCAGGATACTAGCGGTGAACAATGAGCAGTTCTTC. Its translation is CASRILAVNNEQFF.